The clone carrying this T cell receptor (beta chain) was observed a few times. The antigen is not known. Its ends do not fully match the called genes, so a read error is possible. Amplification started from genomic DNA. A primer set of 30 forward and 13 reverse primers amplified the CDR3. TCRdb processed the multiplex PCR reads anew with MiXCR; each CDR3 protein has one entry. Among more than 250,000 distinct CDR3 sequences listed, over 45% were seen once. This entry is derived from a study of type 1 and type 2 diabetes patients. About the study: Across the study, 15 million to 20 million paired-end reads were produced. Study observations and caveats: Both CD4+ and CD8+ type 2 diabetes repertoires showed significantly higher diversity than type 1. Some expanded clones seen only in T1D might occur in additional T2D or control samples. Age and gender were not matched between study groups.

The CDR3 runs 15 residues. The clonotype originates from a man younger than 35 with type 2 diabetes. Sequencing was performed on peripheral blood mononuclear cells (PBMCs). The chain is built from TRBV12-3 or TRBV12-4 and TRBJ1-1; D is unresolved. CDR3 in amino acids: CASSFPEGTTTKAFF. DNA for the CDR3: TGTGCCAGCAGTTTTCCCGAAGGTACCACCACTAAAGCTTTCTTT.